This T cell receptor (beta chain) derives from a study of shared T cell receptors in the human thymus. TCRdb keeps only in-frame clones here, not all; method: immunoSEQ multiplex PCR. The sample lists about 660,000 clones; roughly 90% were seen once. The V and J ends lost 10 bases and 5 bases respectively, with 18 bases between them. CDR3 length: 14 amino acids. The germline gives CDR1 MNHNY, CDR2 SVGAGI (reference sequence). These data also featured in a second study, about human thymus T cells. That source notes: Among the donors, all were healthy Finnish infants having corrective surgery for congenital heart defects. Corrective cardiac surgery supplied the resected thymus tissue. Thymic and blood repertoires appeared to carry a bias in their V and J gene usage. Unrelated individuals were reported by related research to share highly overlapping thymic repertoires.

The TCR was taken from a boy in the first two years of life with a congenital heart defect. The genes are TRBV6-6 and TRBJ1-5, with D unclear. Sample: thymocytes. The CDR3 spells CATSRRLNYQPQHF. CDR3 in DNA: TGTGCCACCTCTAGACGGTTAAATTATCAGCCCCAGCATTTT.